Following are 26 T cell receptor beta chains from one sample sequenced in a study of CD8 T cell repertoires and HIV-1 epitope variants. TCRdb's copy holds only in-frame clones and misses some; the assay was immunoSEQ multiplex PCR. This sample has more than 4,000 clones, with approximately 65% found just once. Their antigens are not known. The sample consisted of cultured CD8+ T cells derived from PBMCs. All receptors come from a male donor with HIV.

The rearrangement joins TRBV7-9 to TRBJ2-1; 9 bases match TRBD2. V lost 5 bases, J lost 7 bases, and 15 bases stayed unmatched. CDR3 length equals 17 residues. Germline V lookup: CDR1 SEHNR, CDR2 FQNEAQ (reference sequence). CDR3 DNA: TGTGCCAGCAGCCCGGTGGTAGCGGGAGTTCCGCGAAATGAGCAGTTCTTC. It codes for CASSPVVAGVPRNEQFF. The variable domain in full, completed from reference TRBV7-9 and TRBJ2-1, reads DTGVSQNPRHKITKRGQNVTFRCDPISEHNRLYWYRQTLGQGPEFLTYFQNEAQLEKSRLLSDRFSAERPKGSFSTLEIQRTEQGDSAMYLCASSPVVAGVPRNEQFFGPGTRLTVL.

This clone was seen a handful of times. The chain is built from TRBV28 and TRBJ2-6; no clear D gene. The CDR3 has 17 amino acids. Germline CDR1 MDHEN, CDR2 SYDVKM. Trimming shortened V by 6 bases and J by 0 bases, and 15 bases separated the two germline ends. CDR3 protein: CASSGYLQLSGANVLTF. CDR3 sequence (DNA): TGTGCCAGCAGCGGATATTTGCAGCTCTCTGGGGCCAACGTCCTGACTTTC.

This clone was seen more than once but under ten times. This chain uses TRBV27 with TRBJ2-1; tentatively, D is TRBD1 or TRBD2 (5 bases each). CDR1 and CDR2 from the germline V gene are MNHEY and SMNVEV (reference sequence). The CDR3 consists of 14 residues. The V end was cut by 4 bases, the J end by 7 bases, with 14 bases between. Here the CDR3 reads CASSWGSTGNEQFF. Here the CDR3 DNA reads TGTGCCAGCAGTTGGGGGTCCACCGGGAATGAGCAGTTCTTC.

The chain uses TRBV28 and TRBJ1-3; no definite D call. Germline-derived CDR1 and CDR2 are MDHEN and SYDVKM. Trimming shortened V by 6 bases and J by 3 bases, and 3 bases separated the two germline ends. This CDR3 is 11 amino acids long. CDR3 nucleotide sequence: TGTGCCAGCAGCCTTGGAAACACCATATATTTT. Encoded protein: CASSLGNTIYF.

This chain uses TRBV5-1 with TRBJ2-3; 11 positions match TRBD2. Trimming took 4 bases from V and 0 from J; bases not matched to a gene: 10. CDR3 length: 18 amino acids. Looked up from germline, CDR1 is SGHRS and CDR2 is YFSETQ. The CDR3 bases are TGCGCCAGCAGCCCGACTAGCGGGACCACTCTGAGCACAGATACGCAGTATTTT. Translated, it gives CASSPTSGTTLSTDTQYF.

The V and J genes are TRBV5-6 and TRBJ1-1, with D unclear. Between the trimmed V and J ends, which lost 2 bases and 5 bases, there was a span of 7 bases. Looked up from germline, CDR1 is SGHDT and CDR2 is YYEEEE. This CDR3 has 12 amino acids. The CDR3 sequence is CASSFTLTEAFF. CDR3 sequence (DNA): TGTGCCAGCAGCTTTACACTGACTGAAGCTTTCTTT.

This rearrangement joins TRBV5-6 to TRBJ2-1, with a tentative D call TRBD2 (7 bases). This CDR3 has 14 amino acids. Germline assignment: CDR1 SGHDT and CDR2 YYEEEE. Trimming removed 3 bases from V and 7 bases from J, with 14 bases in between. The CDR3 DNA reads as TGTGCCAGCAGCTCCGGGGGGCCTTGGAATGAGCAGTTCTTC. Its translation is CASSSGGPWNEQFF.

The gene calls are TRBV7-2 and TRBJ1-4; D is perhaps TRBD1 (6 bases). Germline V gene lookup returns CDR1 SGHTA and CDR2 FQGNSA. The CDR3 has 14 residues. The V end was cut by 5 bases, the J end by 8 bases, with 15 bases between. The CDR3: CASSGAGAREKLFF. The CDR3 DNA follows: TGTGCCAGCAGCGGAGCGGGGGCTCGAGAAAAACTGTTTTTT.

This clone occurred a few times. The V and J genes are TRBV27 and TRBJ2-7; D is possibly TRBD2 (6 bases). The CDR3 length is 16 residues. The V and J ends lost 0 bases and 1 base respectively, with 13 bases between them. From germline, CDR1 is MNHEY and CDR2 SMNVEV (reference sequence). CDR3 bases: TGTGCCAGCAGTTTATCGGAGGGGACTGTATCCTACGAGCAGTACTTC. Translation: CASSLSEGTVSYEQYF.

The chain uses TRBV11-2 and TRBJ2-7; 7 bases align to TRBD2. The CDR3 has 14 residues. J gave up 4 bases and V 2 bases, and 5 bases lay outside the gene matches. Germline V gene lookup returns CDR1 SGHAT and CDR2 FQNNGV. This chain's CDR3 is CASSLWGLTYEQYF. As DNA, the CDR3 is TGTGCCAGCAGCTTATGGGGACTAACATACGAGCAGTACTTC. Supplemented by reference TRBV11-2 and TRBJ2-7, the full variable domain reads EAGVAQSPRYKIIEKRQSVAFWCNPISGHATLYWYQQILGQGPKLLIQFQNNGVVDDSQLPKDRFSAERLKGVDSTLKIQPAKLEDSAVYLCASSLWGLTYEQYFGPGTRLTVT.

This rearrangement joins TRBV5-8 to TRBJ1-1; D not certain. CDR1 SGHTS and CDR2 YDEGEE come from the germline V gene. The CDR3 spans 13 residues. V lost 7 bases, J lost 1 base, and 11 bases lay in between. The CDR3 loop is CASPRPSNTEAFF. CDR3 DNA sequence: TGTGCCAGCCCCCGACCTTCGAACACTGAAGCTTTCTTT.

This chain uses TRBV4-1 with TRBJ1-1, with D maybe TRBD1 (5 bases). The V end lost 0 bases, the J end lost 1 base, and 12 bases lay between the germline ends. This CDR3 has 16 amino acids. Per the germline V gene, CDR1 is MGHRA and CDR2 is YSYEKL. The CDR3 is CASSQDVGQGNTEAFF. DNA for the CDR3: TGCGCCAGCAGCCAAGATGTTGGGCAGGGGAACACTGAAGCTTTCTTT.

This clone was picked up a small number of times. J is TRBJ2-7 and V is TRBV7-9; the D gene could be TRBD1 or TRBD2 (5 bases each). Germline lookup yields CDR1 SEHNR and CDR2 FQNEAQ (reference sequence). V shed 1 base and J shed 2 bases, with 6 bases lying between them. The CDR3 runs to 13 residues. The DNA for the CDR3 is TGTGCCAGCAGCTTAGTGGGGGCCTACGAGCAGTACTTC. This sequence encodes CASSLVGAYEQYF.

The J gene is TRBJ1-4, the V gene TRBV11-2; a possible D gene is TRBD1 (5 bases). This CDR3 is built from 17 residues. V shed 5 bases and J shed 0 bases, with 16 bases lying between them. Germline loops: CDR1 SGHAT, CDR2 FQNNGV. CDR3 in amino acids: CASSPNTGVATNEKLFF. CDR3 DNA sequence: TGTGCCAGCAGCCCGAATACAGGTGTTGCAACTAATGAAAAACTGTTTTTT.

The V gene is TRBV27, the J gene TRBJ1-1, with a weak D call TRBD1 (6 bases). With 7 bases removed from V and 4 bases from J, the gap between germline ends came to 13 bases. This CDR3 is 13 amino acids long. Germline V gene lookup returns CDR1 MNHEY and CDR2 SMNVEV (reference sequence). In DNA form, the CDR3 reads TGTGCCAGCATCCGAGGGGGGGGCACTGAAGCTTTCTTT. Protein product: CASIRGGGTEAFF.

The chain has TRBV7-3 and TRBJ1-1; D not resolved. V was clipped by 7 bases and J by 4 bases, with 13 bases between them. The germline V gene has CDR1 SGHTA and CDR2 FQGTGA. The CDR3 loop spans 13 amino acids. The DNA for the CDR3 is TGTGCCAGCACCATAGGAGAGGGCACTGAAGCTTTCTTT. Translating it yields CASTIGEGTEAFF.

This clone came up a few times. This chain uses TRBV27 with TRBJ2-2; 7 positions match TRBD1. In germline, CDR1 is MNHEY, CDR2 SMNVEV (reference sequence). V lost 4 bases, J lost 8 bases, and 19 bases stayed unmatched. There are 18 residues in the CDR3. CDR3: CASSSTTTSTGAVGELFF. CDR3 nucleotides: TGTGCCAGCAGTTCAACAACAACGAGTACAGGGGCGGTGGGGGAGCTGTTTTTT.

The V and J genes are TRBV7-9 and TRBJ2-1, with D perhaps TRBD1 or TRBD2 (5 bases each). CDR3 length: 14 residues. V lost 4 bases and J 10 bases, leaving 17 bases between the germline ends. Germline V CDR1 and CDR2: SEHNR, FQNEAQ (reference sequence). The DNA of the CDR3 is TGTGCCAGCAGCTGGGACCCCCTGCCCTGGGAGCAGTTCTTC. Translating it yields CASSWDPLPWEQFF.

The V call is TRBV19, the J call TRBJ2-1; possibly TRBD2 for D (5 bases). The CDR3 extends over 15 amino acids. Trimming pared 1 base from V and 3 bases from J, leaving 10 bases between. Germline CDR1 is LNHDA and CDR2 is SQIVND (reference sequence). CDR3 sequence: CASSIASLGYNEQFF. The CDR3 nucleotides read TGTGCCAGTAGTATAGCCTCACTAGGCTACAATGAGCAGTTCTTC.

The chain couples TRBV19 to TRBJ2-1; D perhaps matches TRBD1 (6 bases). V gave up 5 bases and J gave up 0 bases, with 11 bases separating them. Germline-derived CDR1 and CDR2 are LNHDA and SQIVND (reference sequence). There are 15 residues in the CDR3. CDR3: CASSVGTSSYNEQFF. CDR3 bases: TGTGCCAGTAGTGTCGGGACAAGCTCCTACAATGAGCAGTTCTTC.

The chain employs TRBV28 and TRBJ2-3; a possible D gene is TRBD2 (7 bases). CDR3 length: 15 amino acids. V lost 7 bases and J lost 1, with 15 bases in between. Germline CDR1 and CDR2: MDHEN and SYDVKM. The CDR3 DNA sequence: TGTGCCAGCATCCTTGGGGGGGGCGGCACAGATACGCAGTATTTT. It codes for CASILGGGGTDTQYF.

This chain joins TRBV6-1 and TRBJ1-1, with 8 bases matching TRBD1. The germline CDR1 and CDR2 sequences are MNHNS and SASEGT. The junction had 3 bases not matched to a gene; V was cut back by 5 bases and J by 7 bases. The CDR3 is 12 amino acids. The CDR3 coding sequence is TGTGCCAGCAGTCGACAGGGGAATGAAGCTTTCTTT. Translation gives CASSRQGNEAFF.

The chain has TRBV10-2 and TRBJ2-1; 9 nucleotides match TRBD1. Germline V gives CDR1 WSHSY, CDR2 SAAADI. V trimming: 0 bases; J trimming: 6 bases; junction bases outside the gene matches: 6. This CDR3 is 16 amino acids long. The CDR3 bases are TGCGCCAGCAGTGAGTCAGGGGGACAGGGTGGCAATGAGCAGTTCTTC. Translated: CASSESGGQGGNEQFF.

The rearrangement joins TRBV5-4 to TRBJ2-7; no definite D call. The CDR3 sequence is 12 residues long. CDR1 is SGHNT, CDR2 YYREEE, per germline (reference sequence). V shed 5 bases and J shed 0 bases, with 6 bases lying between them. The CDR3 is CASSLASYEQYF. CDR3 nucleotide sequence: TGTGCCAGCAGTCTGGCCTCCTACGAGCAGTACTTC.

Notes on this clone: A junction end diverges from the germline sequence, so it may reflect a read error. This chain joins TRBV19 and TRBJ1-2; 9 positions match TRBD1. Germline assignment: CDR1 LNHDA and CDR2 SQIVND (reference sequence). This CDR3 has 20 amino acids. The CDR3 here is CASSIEPTGGTPTHLYGYTF. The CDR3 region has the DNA TGTGCCAGTAGCATAGAACCGACAGGGGGAACCCCTACCCACTTATATGGCTACACCTTC.

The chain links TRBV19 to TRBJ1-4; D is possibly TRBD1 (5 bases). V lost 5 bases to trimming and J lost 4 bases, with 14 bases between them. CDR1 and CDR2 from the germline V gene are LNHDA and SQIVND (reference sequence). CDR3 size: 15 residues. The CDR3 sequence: CASSSLTDFNEKLFF. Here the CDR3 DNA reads TGTGCCAGTAGTTCCTTGACAGACTTTAATGAAAAACTGTTTTTT. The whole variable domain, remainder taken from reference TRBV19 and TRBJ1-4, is DGGITQSPKYLFRKEGQNVTLSCEQNLNHDAMYWYRQDPGQGLRLIYYSQIVNDFQKGDIAEGYSVSREKKESFPLTVTSAQKNPTAFYLCASSSLTDFNEKLFFGSGTQLSVL.